Presented here are 32 T cell receptor beta chains from one specimen sequenced in a study of T-cell memory formation after mild COVID-19 (dated by TCRdb to the early 2020s). Library generation was performed with 5' RACE. TCRdb names Illumina NovaSeq 6000 as the instrument used. TCRdb applied fastp at Q25 and MiXCR to the public reads, then kept only in-frame beta chains. Each entry merges the rows of one CDR3 protein and shows their most common DNA and genes. The sample has roughly 450,000 distinct CDR3 sequences on record, roughly 20% of them singletons. 9% to 15% of the sample lies in the top ten. Material for sequencing was PBMCs or a T cell subset sorted from them (not recorded which). These receptors originate from an adult woman who had mild COVID-19 (a few samples of this study predate the infection). The sample titles of this study are shuffled in the database, so cell type and time point are left out; the donor was told from shared clones.

This rearrangement joins TRBV7-9 to TRBJ1-1; D not resolved. The CDR3 totals 13 residues. Germline CDR1 is SEHNR and CDR2 is FQNEAQ (reference sequence). V gave up 3 bases and J gave up 4 bases, with 9 bases separating them. For the CDR3, the DNA is TGTGCCAGCAGCTTTACGATTGGCACTGAAGCTTTCTTT. It yields the protein CASSFTIGTEAFF.

The chain carries TRBV5-5 and TRBJ1-6; 8 bases are a match to TRBD1. This CDR3 has 18 residues. V was pared by 0 bases and J by 10 bases, with 15 bases of the junction left unmatched. CDR1 is SGHKS, CDR2 YYEKEE, per germline (reference sequence). CDR3 sequence reads: CASSLGDRGRALRSPLHF. DNA for the CDR3: TGTGCCAGCAGCTTGGGTGACAGGGGCCGCGCCTTGAGATCACCCCTCCACTTT.

This chain uses TRBV4-3 with TRBJ2-1; TRBD1 matches at 7 bases. Germline loops: CDR1 LGHNA, CDR2 YSLEER. The CDR3 loop spans 15 amino acids. With V trimmed by 0 bases and J by 5 bases, 4 bases remained unmatched. CDR3 nucleotide sequence: TGCGCCAGCAGCCAAGATTCGGGACAGAACAATGAGCAGTTCTTC. Its protein product is CASSQDSGQNNEQFF.

Only one count was recorded for this clonotype. The chain combines TRBV7-3 with TRBJ2-7; unclear D gene. V was pared by 4 bases and J by 3 bases, with 10 bases between. The CDR3 is made up of 13 amino acids. Germline lookup yields CDR1 SGHTA and CDR2 FQGTGA. The CDR3 DNA sequence: TGTGCCAGCAGCTCGAACGGTGGCTACGAGCAGTACTTC. Its translation: CASSSNGGYEQYF.

This clonotype came up a few times. CDR3 in amino acids: CSAIETSRSQHF. The CDR3 DNA follows: TGCAGTGCTATCGAGACGTCAAGGTCCCAGCATTTT. The chain combines TRBV20-1 with TRBJ1-5; D ambiguous. The CDR3 has 12 residues. The germline gives CDR1 DFQATT, CDR2 SNEGSKA (reference sequence). With 4 bases removed from V and 11 bases from J, the gap between germline ends came to 15 bases.

The gene calls are TRBV7-3 and TRBJ2-1; TRBD1 matches at 9 bases. CDR1 is SGHTA and CDR2 is FQGTGA in the germline V gene. With V trimmed by 5 bases and J by 4 bases, 6 bases remained unmatched. The CDR3 contains 15 residues. CDR3 amino acids: CASSRPGQGYNEQFF. The CDR3 DNA sequence: TGTGCCAGCAGCCGACCGGGACAGGGATACAATGAGCAGTTCTTC.

This clonotype was counted a few times. The chain couples TRBV5-1 to TRBJ2-7, with TRBD1 matching 8 bases. Germline CDR1 is SGHRS and CDR2 is YFSETQ. The J segment lost 3 bases and the V segment lost 0 bases, leaving 8 bases of the junction unmatched. The CDR3 is 16 residues long. CDR3 amino acids: CASSLGTGGSIYEQYF. The CDR3 coding sequence is TGCGCCAGCAGCTTGGGAACAGGGGGATCGATCTACGAGCAGTACTTC.

The J gene is TRBJ2-1, the V gene TRBV4-1, with 11 bases identical to TRBD2. Per germline, CDR1 MGHRA and CDR2 YSYEKL. The CDR3 sequence is 16 residues long. The V segment lost 2 bases and the J segment 8 bases; nucleotides outside the gene matches: 8. The CDR3 is CASSQLSGGAMDEQFF. In DNA form, the CDR3 reads TGCGCCAGCAGCCAACTTAGCGGGGGGGCAATGGATGAGCAGTTCTTC.

This clonotype was recorded a few times. The V call is TRBV2, the J call TRBJ2-4; D unresolved. Germline values: CDR1 SNHLY, CDR2 FYNNEI. V was shortened by 2 bases and J by 0 bases, with 2 bases between the two germline ends. This CDR3 spans 13 amino acids. DNA of the CDR3: TGTGCCAGCAGTGAACTAGCCAAAAACATTCAGTACTTC. It encodes CASSELAKNIQYF. Together with reference TRBV2 and TRBJ2-4, the CDR3 gives the full variable domain: EPEVTQTPSHQVTQMGQEVILRCVPISNHLYFYWYRQILGQKVEFLVSFYNNEISEKSEIFDDQFSVERPDGSNFTLKIRSTKLEDSAMYFCASSELAKNIQYFGAGTRLSVL.

In this sample, this clonotype turned up a few times. The chain joins TRBV12-3 or TRBV12-4 to TRBJ2-7, with 11 bases that match TRBD2. After removal of 6 bases from V and 7 bases from J, the junction contained 11 bases not matched to a gene. This CDR3 is 15 amino acids long. DNA for the CDR3: TGTGCCAGCAGCGCCGGGACTAGCGGTCCAGGGGAGCAGTACTTC. It translates to CASSAGTSGPGEQYF.

This clonotype occurred a few times. The chain uses TRBV7-9 and TRBJ2-7; weak D call: TRBD2 (6 bases). Germline V gives CDR1 SEHNR, CDR2 FQNEAQ (reference sequence). V was cut by 6 bases and J by 7 bases, with 25 bases left in between. The CDR3 has 16 residues. The CDR3 DNA reads as TGTGCCAGCAGACCCCGAAGGGACTTCGCGGGGAAAGAGCAGTACTTC. Encoded protein: CASRPRRDFAGKEQYF.

V usage is TRBV6-6 and J usage is TRBJ2-1, with D tentatively TRBD2 (6 bases). V was pared by 0 bases and J by 7 bases, with 13 bases between. Germline assignment: CDR1 MNHNY and CDR2 SVGAGI (reference sequence). The CDR3 loop spans 15 amino acids. The CDR3 here is CASSYSSGTRNEQFF. As DNA, the CDR3 is TGTGCCAGCAGTTACTCATCAGGGACTCGGAATGAGCAGTTCTTC.

The gene calls are TRBV5-5 and TRBJ2-7, with D possibly being TRBD1 (6 bases). The length of the CDR3 is 15 residues. CDR1 and CDR2 from the germline V gene are SGHKS and YYEKEE (reference sequence). The ends were cut back, 0 bases at V and 2 bases at J, with 12 bases in the middle. CDR3 DNA: TGTGCCAGCAGCTTGGGCAGGGGACCGGCCTACGAGCAGTACTTC. Residues: CASSLGRGPAYEQYF.

This clonotype has ten or more counts. The CDR3 coding sequence is TGCGCCAGCAGCTTGGCAGGGGACGGAACCGGGGAGCTGTTTTTT. This encodes CASSLAGDGTGELFF. This chain uses TRBV5-1 with TRBJ2-2, with D possibly matching TRBD1 (6 bases). Trimming removed 0 bases at V and 5 bases at J, with 11 bases between. Per the germline V gene, CDR1 is SGHRS and CDR2 is YFSETQ. The CDR3 extends over 15 amino acids.

The chain joins TRBV5-1 to TRBJ2-2; D might be TRBD2 (6 bases). The CDR3 runs 16 residues. Germline CDR1 is SGHRS and CDR2 is YFSETQ. Trimming shortened V by 4 bases and J by 6 bases, and 19 bases separated the two germline ends. The CDR3 reads CASSTAGLTRAGELFF. For the CDR3, the DNA is TGCGCCAGCAGCACTGCGGGACTCACAAGGGCCGGGGAGCTGTTTTTT.

The rearrangement links TRBV20-1 to TRBJ2-3, with D possibly being TRBD2 (6 bases). Germline V gives CDR1 DFQATT, CDR2 SNEGSKA (reference sequence). Trimming took 0 bases from V and 2 from J, leaving 21 bases between them. The CDR3 has 18 amino acids. The CDR3 DNA reads TGCAGTGCTAGAGATTATCATCCGGGAGTGGGGCACACAGATACGCAGTATTTT. Translated: CSARDYHPGVGHTDTQYF.

This clonotype showed up just a few times. The rearrangement joins TRBV5-6 to TRBJ1-1, with a possible D match to TRBD1 (5 bases). Germline V gives CDR1 SGHDT, CDR2 YYEEEE. The CDR3 consists of 14 residues. The V and J ends lost 4 bases and 6 bases respectively, with 16 bases between them. The CDR3 spells CASSPTGGYAEAFF. CDR3 nucleotides: TGTGCCAGCAGCCCCACTGGGGGGTACGCTGAAGCTTTCTTT.

This clonotype was seen a few times. Relative to the germline gene, one junction end is altered; a read error may explain this. The V and J genes are TRBV7-8 and TRBJ2-1; D is perhaps TRBD2 (6 bases). The CDR3 is made up of 16 amino acids. Per germline, CDR1 SGHVS and CDR2 FQNEAQ. For the CDR3, the DNA is TGTGCCAGCAGCTACCCGGGACTCATCTCCTACAATGACCAGTTCTTC. This sequence encodes CASSYPGLISYNDQFF.

This clonotype was seen repeatedly, ten times or more. The genes are TRBV5-1 and TRBJ2-2; D is possibly TRBD1 or TRBD2 (5 bases each). This CDR3 has 16 residues. V lost 0 bases, J lost 5 bases, and 14 bases lay in between. Germline V lookup: CDR1 SGHRS, CDR2 YFSETQ. CDR3 loop: CASSLVVRGRTGELFF. Here the CDR3 DNA reads TGCGCCAGCAGCTTGGTAGTGAGGGGACGAACCGGGGAGCTGTTTTTT.

The chain links TRBV5-6 to TRBJ2-6; tentative D call: TRBD2 (5 bases). The CDR3 consists of 16 residues. CDR1 is SGHDT and CDR2 is YYEEEE in the germline V gene. Trimming took 4 bases from V and 0 from J, leaving 11 bases between them. CDR3 residues: CASSHRRDSGANVLTF. DNA for the CDR3: TGTGCCAGCAGCCATCGACGGGACTCTGGGGCCAACGTCCTGACTTTC.

The chain carries TRBV7-9 and TRBJ1-5, with a tentative D call TRBD1 (6 bases). Trimming shortened V by 5 bases and J by 1 base, and 9 bases separated the two germline ends. The germline CDR1 and CDR2 sequences are SEHNR and FQNEAQ (reference sequence). The CDR3 spans 14 residues. The CDR3 DNA is TGTGCCAGCAGCCGAGGACAGAGCAATCAGCCCCAGCATTTT. Protein product: CASSRGQSNQPQHF.

This clonotype was picked up a small number of times. J is TRBJ2-1 and V is TRBV5-6, with 10 positions matching TRBD2. From germline, CDR1 is SGHDT and CDR2 YYEEEE. The CDR3 extends over 15 amino acids. The J segment lost 9 bases and the V segment lost 1 base, leaving 7 bases of the junction unmatched. In DNA form, the CDR3 reads TGTGCCAGCAGCTTGAGGGCTAGCGGGAGTCCTGAGCAGTTCTTC. The encoded protein is CASSLRASGSPEQFF.

The chain recombines TRBV6-4 with TRBJ1-6; 8 bases align to TRBD1. V gave up 2 bases and J gave up 9 bases; unmatched junction bases: 6. The CDR3 consists of 15 residues. Per germline, CDR1 MRHNA and CDR2 SNTAGT. CDR3 amino acids: CASSDEAGGLSPLHF. The CDR3 coding sequence is TGTGCCAGCAGTGACGAGGCAGGGGGCCTTTCACCCCTCCACTTT.

There are a few counts of this clonotype. CDR3 region: CASSGTGYGEQYF. The CDR3 region has the DNA TGTGCCAGCAGTGGGACAGGGTACGGCGAGCAGTACTTC. The chain joins TRBV12-3 or TRBV12-4 to TRBJ2-7; TRBD1 aligns across 9 bases. CDR3 length equals 13 residues. The ends lost 5 bases at V and 6 bases at J; junction bases unmatched: 5.

The V call is TRBV30, the J call TRBJ1-5, with D uncertain. V gave up 2 bases and J gave up 5 bases, with 7 bases separating them. CDR1 GTSNPN and CDR2 SVGIG come from the germline V gene (reference sequence). The CDR3 runs to 12 residues. This chain's CDR3 is CAWSLGYQPQHF. CDR3 sequence (DNA): TGTGCCTGGAGTCTAGGATATCAGCCCCAGCATTTT.

The chain employs TRBV6-5 and TRBJ1-2; unclear D gene. The V gene's germline CDR1 is MNHEY and CDR2 SVGAGI. The CDR3 totals 15 residues. Deletions cut 2 bases from V and 4 bases from J, with 14 bases between. The CDR3 DNA reads as TGTGCCAGCAGTTACAGATGGGATTCGGGCTATGGCTACACCTTC. Translation gives CASSYRWDSGYGYTF.

This sequence joins TRBV2 and TRBJ2-7; 9 bases are a match to TRBD2. The CDR3 runs to 15 residues. Germline V gene lookup returns CDR1 SNHLY and CDR2 FYNNEI. Trimming cost V 1 base and J 1 base; bases outside gene matches: 2. CDR3 sequence: CASSEGTSASYEQYF. In nucleotides, the CDR3 is TGTGCCAGCAGTGAAGGGACTAGCGCTTCCTACGAGCAGTACTTC.

This rearrangement joins TRBV2 to TRBJ2-1, with TRBD2 identical over 13 bases. V gave up 0 bases and J gave up 2 bases; unmatched junction bases: 4. The CDR3 sequence is 18 residues long. Germline V lookup: CDR1 SNHLY, CDR2 FYNNEI. CDR3 DNA: TGTGCCAGCAGTGAAGCGCACGGGACTAGCGGGGCCTACAATGAGCAGTTCTTC. It encodes CASSEAHGTSGAYNEQFF.

This clonotype was found many times. The chain employs TRBV7-2 and TRBJ2-3; maybe TRBD2 (6 bases). Trimming cost V 1 base and J 0 bases, with 11 bases left between them. This CDR3 spans 16 amino acids. Per germline, CDR1 SGHTA and CDR2 FQGNSA. CDR3: CASSLGVSGSTDTQYF. In DNA, the CDR3 is TGTGCCAGCAGCTTAGGGGTTAGCGGAAGCACAGATACGCAGTATTTT.

This clonotype came up a few times. The rearrangement uses TRBV27 and TRBJ2-5; 7 bases match TRBD2. This CDR3 region has 15 residues. Germline V gene data show CDR1 as MNHEY and CDR2 as SMNVEV (reference sequence). V dropped 6 bases and J dropped 3; count of bases not matched to a gene: 10. CDR3 region: CASSSPGGGKETQYF. CDR3 DNA sequence: TGTGCCAGCAGCTCACCGGGGGGAGGAAAAGAGACCCAGTACTTC.

This clonotype was observed many times. V and J are TRBV12-3 or TRBV12-4 and TRBJ2-2; D uncertain. Trimming stripped 1 base from V and 5 bases from J, with 5 bases between. The CDR3 covers 13 residues. This CDR3 is CASSLGATGELFF. In DNA form, the CDR3 reads TGTGCCAGCAGTTTAGGAGCGACCGGGGAGCTGTTTTTT.

This clonotype came up a few times. This chain links TRBV12-3 or TRBV12-4 with TRBJ2-2; 13 bases fit TRBD2. The CDR3 has 16 amino acids. With 5 bases clipped from V and 8 bases from J, the junction kept 8 bases outside the gene matches. CDR3 loop: CASSPRLAGGRGELFF. As DNA, the CDR3 is TGTGCCAGCAGTCCGAGACTAGCGGGGGGCCGGGGGGAGCTGTTTTTT.